This T cell receptor (beta chain) was sequenced for a study of T cell responses to AZD1222 COVID-19 vaccine. Findings and caveats of the study: Sampling captured repertoires only after the peak T cell response. There were mostly white British donors and more females than males, and clonal diversity was possibly underestimated.

Remarks on this clone: The antigen is not known.

Sequencing was performed with immunoSEQ multiplex PCR; in TCRdb, only in-frame clones are kept and a portion is missing. The data show about 130,000 clones, 90% seen once. Germline loops: CDR1 MDHEN, CDR2 SYDVKM. The CDR3 has 13 amino acids. Trimming took off 2 bases at V and 8 bases at J, with 12 bases between the two ends. The sample in question was peripheral blood, obtained on day 0 of MenACWY control vaccination. This clonotype was sampled from an adult in good health. The chain combines TRBV28 with TRBJ1-2; unclear D gene. CDR3 DNA sequence: TGTGCCAGCAGTTTACCCCGGGCTGGGGGCTACACCTTC. Its translation: CASSLPRAGGYTF.